This T cell receptor (beta chain) was recorded in a study of blood T cell repertoires in COVID-19. About the research overall: From the United States, Italy and Spain came samples of acute and convalescent COVID-19. From T cells, B-cell-depleted T cells, or PBMCs came the material, which was cDNA or gDNA.

V gave up 3 bases and J gave up 5 bases, with 10 bases separating them. The CDR3 totals 13 residues. Germline-derived CDR1 and CDR2 are SQVTM and ANQGSEA. Residents of about 25 US areas, aged about 18 to 89 years, made up the participants. As handled by the study authors: Estimates of nucleated cell counts were drawn from the amplification of reference gene primers. The assay was immunoSEQ multiplex PCR, and TCRdb's table has in-frame clones only and misses some. The V and J calls and clone size were taken over from that table, and D and trimming were inferred from the DNA. This sample carries around 190,000 clones, about nine tenths of them seen once, and the ten largest clones take about a tenth.

The chain uses TRBV29-1 and TRBJ1-4; the D gene is possibly TRBD1 (6 bases). The sequenced material came from PBMCs or T cells enriched from blood (not recorded which). This TCR was recovered from a man aged 18-30 years with acute COVID-19. CDR3 region: CSVEWDTNEKLFF. The CDR3 coding sequence is TGCAGCGTTGAGTGGGACACCAATGAAAAACTGTTTTTT. The full variable domain, its missing parts supplied by reference TRBV29-1 and TRBJ1-4, is SAVISQKPSRDICQRGTSLTIQCQVDSQVTMMFWYRQQPGQSLTLIATANQGSEATYESGFVIDKFPISRPNLTFSTLTVSNMSPEDSSIYLCSVEWDTNEKLFFGSGTQLSVL.